Listed below are T cell receptor beta chains from one sample, sequenced in a study of blood T cell repertoires in COVID-19. Profiled with immunoSEQ multiplex PCR; TCRdb holds only in-frame clones, not every one. The table includes under 450,000 clones, roughly 87% detected once. The sequenced material came from PBMCs or T cells enriched from blood (not recorded which). These receptors were obtained from a woman in her fifties or sixties who had recovered from COVID-19. Both conserved end residues are part of each CDR3. D genes are given only for firm matches. A row's size may be missing; if present it is once, few, many or a size class.

TRBJ1-1	TRBV4-2	NA	NA	CASSQDGRGAMNTEAFF	TGTGCCAGCAGCCAAGATGGTCGCGGAGCAATGAACACTGAAGCTTTCTTT
TRBJ1-1	TRBV3-1/TRBV3-2	NA	TRBD1	CASGPGGVNTEAFF	TGTGCCAGCGGTCCAGGGGGCGTGAACACTGAAGCTTTCTTT
TRBJ2-1	TRBV4-3	few	TRBD2	CASSRETSGKFNEQFF	TGCGCCAGCAGCCGCGAGACTAGCGGGAAATTCAATGAGCAGTTCTTC
TRBJ1-6	TRBV30	NA	NA	CAWNYGAQTYNSPLHF	TGTGCCTGGAACTATGGCGCCCAGACCTATAATTCACCCCTCCACTTT
TRBJ1-5	TRBV19	NA	TRBD1	CASSISWDSGAQPQHF	TGTGCCAGTAGTATTAGTTGGGACAGTGGGGCTCAGCCCCAGCATTTT
TRBJ1-1	TRBV4-1	NA	NA	CASSPSGSGNTEAFF	TGCGCCAGCAGCCCGTCTGGGTCGGGGAACACTGAAGCTTTCTTT
TRBJ1-1	TRBV11-3	NA	NA	CASSREAAEAFF	TGTGCCAGCAGCCGAGAAGCGGCTGAAGCTTTCTTT
TRBJ2-1	TRBV19	NA	NA	CASSMVRDEQFF	TGTGCCAGTAGTATGGTCCGCGATGAGCAGTTCTTC
TRBJ1-2	TRBV19	NA	NA	CASSGANYGYTF	TGTGCCAGTTCCGGGGCTAACTATGGCTACACCTTC
TRBJ2-1	TRBV5-1	many	TRBD2	CASSLDGRSSYNEQFF	TGCGCCAGCAGCTTGGACGGGAGGAGCTCCTACAATGAGCAGTTCTTC
TRBJ1-6	TRBV7-2	few	TRBD1	CASTTGGSSPLHF	TGTGCCAGTACGACAGGGGGTTCTTCACCCCTCCACTTT
TRBJ1-2	TRBV6-5	NA	NA	CAVRTDGANYGYTF	TGTGCCGTCCGAACCGACGGAGCAAACTATGGCTACACCTTC
TRBJ2-7	TRBV7-9	NA	NA	CASSRDLSYEQYF	TGTGCCAGCAGCCGGGACTTATCCTACGAGCAGTACTTC
TRBJ1-4	TRBV11-2	NA	NA	CASSLGLSEKLFF	TGTGCCAGCAGCTTAGGGCTTTCTGAAAAACTGTTTTTT
TRBJ1-1	TRBV30	NA	TRBD1	CAWSVSPGGSAEAFF	TGTGCCTGGAGTGTATCCCCAGGGGGCAGCGCTGAAGCTTTCTTT
TRBJ1-6	TRBV7-2	NA	NA	CASLMNNSPLHF	TGTGCCAGCCTAATGAATAATTCACCCCTCCACTTT
TRBJ1-2	TRBV12-3/TRBV12-4	NA	NA	CASNSVGDYGYTF	TGTGCCAGCAACTCTGTCGGAGACTATGGCTACACCTTC
TRBJ1-1	TRBV5-1	once	NA	CASSSGRNEAFF	TGCGCCAGCAGCAGCGGACGGAATGAAGCTTTCTTT